The clone carrying this T cell receptor beta chain occurred once. Repertoires were generated with immunoSEQ multiplex PCR, while TCRdb's copy carries only in-frame clones and drops some. The repertoire holds more than 300,000 clones, about nine tenths seen once, with approximately 7.4% in the top ten. Germline assignment: CDR1 SEHNR and CDR2 FQNEAQ (reference sequence). V shed 4 bases and J shed 7 bases, with 23 bases lying between them. The CDR3 has 16 amino acids. This sample is part of a study of blood T cell repertoires in COVID-19. Across the whole study: Acute-phase and convalescent COVID-19 samples originated in the United States, Italy and Spain. Nucleic acid was either cDNA or gDNA, and it came from T cells, B-cell-depleted T cells, or PBMCs.

Seattle researchers signed up patients amid active infection and tracked them longitudinally. The sequence derives from an older woman with COVID-19, enrolled during active disease. Sample: peripheral blood. This chain links TRBV7-9 with TRBJ2-7, with D possibly matching TRBD2 (7 bases). CDR3 loop: CASSYLWSRGAGEQYF. The CDR3 DNA follows: TGTGCCAGCAGCTACCTATGGAGCCGGGGGGCGGGTGAGCAGTACTTC.